This T cell receptor (beta chain) originates from a study of STAT5B mutations in CD4+ large granular lymphocyte leukemia. The length of the CDR3 is 12 residues. Looked up from germline, CDR1 is SGHNT and CDR2 is YENEEA. Trimming shortened V by 1 base and J by 5 bases, and 6 bases separated the two germline ends. Using immunoSEQ multiplex PCR, the repertoire was profiled, and TCRdb retains in-frame clones only, with some absent. This table has about 46,000 clones, 84% appearing once. Sequenced: CD4+ T cells from blood buffy coats. The sequence was obtained from a human donor in good health. This chain joins TRBV11-3 and TRBJ2-7; no firm D call. The chain's CDR3 is CASSLAVHEQYF. The CDR3, as DNA: TGTGCCAGCAGCTTAGCGGTCCACGAGCAGTACTTC.